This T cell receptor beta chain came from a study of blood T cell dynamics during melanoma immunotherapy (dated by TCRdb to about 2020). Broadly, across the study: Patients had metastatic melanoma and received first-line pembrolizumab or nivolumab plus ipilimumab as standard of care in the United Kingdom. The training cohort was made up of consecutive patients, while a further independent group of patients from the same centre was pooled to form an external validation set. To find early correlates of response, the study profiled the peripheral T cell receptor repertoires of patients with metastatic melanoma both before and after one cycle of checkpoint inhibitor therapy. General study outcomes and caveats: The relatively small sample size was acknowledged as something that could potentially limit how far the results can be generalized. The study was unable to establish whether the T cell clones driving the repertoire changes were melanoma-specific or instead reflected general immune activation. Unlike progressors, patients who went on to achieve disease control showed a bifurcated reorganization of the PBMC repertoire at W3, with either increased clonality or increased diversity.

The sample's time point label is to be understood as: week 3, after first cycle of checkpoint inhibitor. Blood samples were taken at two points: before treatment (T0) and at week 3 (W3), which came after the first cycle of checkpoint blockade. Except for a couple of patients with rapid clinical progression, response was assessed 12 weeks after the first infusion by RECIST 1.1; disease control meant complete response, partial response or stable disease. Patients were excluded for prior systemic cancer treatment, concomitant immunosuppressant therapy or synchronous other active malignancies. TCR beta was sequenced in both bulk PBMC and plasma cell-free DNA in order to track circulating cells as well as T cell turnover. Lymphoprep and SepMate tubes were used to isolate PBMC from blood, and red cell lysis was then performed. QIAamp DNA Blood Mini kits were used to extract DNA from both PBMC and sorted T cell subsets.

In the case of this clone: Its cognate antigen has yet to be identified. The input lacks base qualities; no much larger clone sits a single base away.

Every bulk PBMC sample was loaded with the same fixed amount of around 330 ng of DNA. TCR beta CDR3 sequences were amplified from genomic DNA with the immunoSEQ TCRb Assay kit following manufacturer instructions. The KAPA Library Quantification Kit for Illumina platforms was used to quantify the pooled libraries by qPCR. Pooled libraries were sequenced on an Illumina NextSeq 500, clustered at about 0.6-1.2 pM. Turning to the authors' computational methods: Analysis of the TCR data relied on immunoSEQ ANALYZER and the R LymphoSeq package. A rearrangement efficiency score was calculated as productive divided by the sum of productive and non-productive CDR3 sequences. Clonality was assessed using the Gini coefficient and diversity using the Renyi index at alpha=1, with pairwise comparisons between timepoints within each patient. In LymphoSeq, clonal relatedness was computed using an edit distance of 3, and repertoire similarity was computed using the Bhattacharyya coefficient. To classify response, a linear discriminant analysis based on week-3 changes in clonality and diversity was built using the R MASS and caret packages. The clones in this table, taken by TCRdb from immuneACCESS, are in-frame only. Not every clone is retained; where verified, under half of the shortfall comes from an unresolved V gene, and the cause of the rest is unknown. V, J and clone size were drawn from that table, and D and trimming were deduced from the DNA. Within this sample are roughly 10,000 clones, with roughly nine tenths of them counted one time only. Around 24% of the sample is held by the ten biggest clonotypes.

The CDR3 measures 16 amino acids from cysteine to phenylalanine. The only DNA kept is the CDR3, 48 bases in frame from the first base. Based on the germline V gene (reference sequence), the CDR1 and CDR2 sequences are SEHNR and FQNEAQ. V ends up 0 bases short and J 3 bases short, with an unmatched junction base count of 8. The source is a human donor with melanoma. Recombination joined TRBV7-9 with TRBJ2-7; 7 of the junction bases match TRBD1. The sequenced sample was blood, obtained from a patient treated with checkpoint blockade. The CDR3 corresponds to CASSLARASGGYEQYF. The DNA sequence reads TGTGCCAGCAGCTTAGCGCGGGCATCAGGGGGCTACGAGCAGTACTTC. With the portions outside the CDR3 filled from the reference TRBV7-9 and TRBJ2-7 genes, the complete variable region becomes DTGVSQNPRHKITKRGQNVTFRCDPISEHNRLYWYRQTLGQGPEFLTYFQNEAQLEKSRLLSDRFSAERPKGSFSTLEIQRTEQGDSAMYLCASSLARASGGYEQYFGPGTRLTVT.